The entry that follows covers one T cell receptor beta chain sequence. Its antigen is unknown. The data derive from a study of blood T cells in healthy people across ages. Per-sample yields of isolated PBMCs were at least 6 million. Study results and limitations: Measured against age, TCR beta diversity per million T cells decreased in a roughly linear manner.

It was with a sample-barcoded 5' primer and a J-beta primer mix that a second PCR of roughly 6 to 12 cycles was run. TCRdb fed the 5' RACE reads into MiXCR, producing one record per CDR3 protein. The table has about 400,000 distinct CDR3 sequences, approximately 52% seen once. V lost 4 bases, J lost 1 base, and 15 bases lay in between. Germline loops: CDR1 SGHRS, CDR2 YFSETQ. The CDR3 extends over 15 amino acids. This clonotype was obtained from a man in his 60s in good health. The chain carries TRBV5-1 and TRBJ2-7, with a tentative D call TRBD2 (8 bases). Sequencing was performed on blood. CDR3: CASSREGAVSYEQYF. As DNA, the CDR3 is TGCGCCAGCAGCCGGGAGGGGGCAGTTTCCTACGAGCAGTACTTC.